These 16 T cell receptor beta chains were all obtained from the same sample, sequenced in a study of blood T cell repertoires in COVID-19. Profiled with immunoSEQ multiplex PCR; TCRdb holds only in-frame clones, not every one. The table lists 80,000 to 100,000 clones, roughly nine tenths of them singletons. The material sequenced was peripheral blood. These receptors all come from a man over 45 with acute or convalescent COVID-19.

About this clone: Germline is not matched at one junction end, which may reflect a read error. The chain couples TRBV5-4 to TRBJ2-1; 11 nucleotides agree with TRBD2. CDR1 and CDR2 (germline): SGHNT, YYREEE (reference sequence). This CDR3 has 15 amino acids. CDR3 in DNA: TGTGCCAGCAGGTTGGGTACTAGCGGGAGTACTGAGCAGTTCTTC. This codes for CASRLGTSGSTEQFF.

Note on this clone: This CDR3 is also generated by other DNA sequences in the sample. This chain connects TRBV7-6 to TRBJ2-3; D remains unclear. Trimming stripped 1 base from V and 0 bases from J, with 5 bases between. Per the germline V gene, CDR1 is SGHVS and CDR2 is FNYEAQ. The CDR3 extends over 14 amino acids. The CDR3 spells CASSLDGSTDTQYF. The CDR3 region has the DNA TGTGCCAGCAGCTTAGACGGTAGCACAGATACGCAGTATTTT.

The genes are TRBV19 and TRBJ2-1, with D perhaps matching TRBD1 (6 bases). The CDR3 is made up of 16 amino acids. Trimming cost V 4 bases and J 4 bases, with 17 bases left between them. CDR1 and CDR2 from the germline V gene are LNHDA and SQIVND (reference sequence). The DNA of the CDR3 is TGTGCCAGTAGTACCCGGACAGCCAGGGGTTACAATGAGCAGTTCTTC. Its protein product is CASSTRTARGYNEQFF.

In DNA, the CDR3 is TGTGCCAGCAGCGTACAGGCCGGGGAAGAGACCCAGTACTTC. This gives the protein CASSVQAGEETQYF. This rearrangement joins TRBV9 to TRBJ2-5; possible D gene TRBD2, 5 bases. From germline, CDR1 is SGDLS and CDR2 YYNGEE. The CDR3 is 14 amino acids. V was pared by 1 base and J by 3 bases, with 10 bases between.

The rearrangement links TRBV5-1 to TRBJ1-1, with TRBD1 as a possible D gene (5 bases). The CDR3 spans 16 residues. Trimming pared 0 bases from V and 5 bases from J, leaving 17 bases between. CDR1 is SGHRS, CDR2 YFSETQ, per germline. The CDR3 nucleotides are TGCGCCAGCAGCTTGGCGCAGGGTACGATTGCAACTGAAGCTTTCTTT. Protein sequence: CASSLAQGTIATEAFF.

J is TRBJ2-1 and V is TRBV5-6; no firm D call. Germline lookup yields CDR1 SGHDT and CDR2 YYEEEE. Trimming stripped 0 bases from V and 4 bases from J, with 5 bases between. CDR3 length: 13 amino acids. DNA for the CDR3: TGTGCCAGCAGCTTGGTACAGTACAATGAGCAGTTCTTC. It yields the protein CASSLVQYNEQFF.

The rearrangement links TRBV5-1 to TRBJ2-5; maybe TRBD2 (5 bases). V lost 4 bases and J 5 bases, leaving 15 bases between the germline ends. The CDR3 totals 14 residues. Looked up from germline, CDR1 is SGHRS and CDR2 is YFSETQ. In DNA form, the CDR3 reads TGCGCCAGCAGCCAAGGGAGTCCGCGGGAGACCCAGTACTTC. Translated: CASSQGSPRETQYF.

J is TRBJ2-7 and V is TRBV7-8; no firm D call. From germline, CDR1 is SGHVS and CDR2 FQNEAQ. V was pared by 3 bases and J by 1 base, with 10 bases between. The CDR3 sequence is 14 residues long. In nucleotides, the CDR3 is TGTGCCAGCAGCTTGGTGTTGCAGTCCTACGAGCAGTACTTC. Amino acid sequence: CASSLVLQSYEQYF.

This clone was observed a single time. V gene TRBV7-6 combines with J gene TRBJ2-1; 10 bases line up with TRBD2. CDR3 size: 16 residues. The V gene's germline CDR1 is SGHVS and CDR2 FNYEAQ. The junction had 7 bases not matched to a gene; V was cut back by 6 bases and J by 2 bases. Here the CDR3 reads CASRLGLADTYNEQFF. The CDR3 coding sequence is TGTGCCAGCAGACTAGGACTAGCGGACACCTACAATGAGCAGTTCTTC.

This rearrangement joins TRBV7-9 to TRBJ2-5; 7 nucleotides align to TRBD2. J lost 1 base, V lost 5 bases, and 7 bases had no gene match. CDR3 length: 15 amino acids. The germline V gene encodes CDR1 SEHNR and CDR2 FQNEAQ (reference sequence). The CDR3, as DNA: TGTGCCAGCAGCCTTCCTTTAGCGGGCCAAGAGACCCAGTACTTC. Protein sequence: CASSLPLAGQETQYF.

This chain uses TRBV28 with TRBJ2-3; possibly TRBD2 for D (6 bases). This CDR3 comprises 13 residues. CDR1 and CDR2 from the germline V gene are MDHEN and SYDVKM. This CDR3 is CATRERATDTQYF. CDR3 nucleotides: TGTGCGACCCGGGAGAGGGCCACAGATACGCAGTATTTT.

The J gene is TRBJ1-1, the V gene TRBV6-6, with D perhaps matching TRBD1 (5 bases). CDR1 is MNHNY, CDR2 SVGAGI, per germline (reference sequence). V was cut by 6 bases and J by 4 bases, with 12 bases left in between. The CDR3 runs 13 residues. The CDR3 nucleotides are TGTGCCAGCAGGATAGACAGATTCACTGAAGCTTTCTTT. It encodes CASRIDRFTEAFF.

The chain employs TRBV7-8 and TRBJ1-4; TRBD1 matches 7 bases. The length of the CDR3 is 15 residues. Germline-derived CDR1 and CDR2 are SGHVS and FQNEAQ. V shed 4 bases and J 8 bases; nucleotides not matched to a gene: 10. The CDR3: CASSSVQGKGEKLFF. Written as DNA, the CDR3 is TGTGCCAGCAGCTCGGTACAGGGGAAGGGGGAAAAACTGTTTTTT.

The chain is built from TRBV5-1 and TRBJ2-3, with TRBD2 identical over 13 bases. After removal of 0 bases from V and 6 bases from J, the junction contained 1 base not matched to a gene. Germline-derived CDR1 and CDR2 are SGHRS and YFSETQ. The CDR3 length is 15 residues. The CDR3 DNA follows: TGCGCCAGCAGCTTGGAGACTAGCGGGAGGGATACGCAGTATTTT. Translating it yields CASSLETSGRDTQYF.

The CDR3: CASSPLGSPLHF. As DNA, the CDR3 is TGTGCCAGCAGCCCCCTCGGTTCACCCCTCCACTTT. The V gene is TRBV3-1 (or the pseudogene TRBV3-2), the J gene TRBJ1-6; D unresolved. The CDR3 runs to 12 residues. Germline lookup yields CDR1 LGHDT and CDR2 YNNKEL (reference sequence). V lost 4 bases, J lost 9 bases, and 7 bases lay in between.

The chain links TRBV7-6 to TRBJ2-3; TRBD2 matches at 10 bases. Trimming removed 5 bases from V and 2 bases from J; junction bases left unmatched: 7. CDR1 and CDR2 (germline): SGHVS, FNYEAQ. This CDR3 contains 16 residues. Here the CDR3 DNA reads TGTGCCAGCAGCCCCCAACTAGCGGGATCCACAGATACGCAGTATTTT. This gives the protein CASSPQLAGSTDTQYF.